The entry below gives a single TCR beta chain sequence along with its context. Sequencing used immunoSEQ multiplex PCR; TCRdb keeps in-frame clones, though not all of them. The table records over a million clones, around 74% of them present only once. Germline CDR1 reads LNHDA; CDR2 reads SQIVND (reference sequence). This CDR3 is 15 amino acids long. Trimming took 3 bases from V and 3 from J, leaving 11 bases between them. This sample was included in a study of shared clonotypes between healthy human individuals. The clonotype comes from a man aged 18 to 30 in good health. The specimen was memory CD4+ T cells sorted from blood. Subset indicated: CD45RA-negative fraction. V usage is TRBV19 and J usage is TRBJ2-2; D call uncertain. CDR3 DNA: TGTGCCAGTAGTATGGTGAACCCCTACACCGGGGAGCTGTTTTTT. Translation: CASSMVNPYTGELFF.